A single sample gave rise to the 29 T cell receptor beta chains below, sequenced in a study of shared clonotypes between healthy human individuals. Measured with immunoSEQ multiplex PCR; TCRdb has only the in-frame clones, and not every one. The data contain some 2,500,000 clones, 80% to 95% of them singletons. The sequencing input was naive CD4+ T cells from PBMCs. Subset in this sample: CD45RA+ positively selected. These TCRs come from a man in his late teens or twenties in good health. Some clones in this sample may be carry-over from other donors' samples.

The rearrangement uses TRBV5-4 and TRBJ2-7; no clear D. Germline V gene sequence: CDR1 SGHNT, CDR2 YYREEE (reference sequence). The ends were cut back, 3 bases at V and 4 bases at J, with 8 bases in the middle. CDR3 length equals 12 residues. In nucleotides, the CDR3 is TGTGCCAGCAGCTCGGAAGGGTACGAGCAGTACTTC. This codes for CASSSEGYEQYF.

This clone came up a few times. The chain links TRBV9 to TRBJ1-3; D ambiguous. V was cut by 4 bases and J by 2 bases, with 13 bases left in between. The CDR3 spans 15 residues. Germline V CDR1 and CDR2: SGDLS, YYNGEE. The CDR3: CASSQREGTGNTIYF. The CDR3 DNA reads TGTGCCAGCAGCCAGCGGGAGGGTACTGGAAACACCATATATTTT.

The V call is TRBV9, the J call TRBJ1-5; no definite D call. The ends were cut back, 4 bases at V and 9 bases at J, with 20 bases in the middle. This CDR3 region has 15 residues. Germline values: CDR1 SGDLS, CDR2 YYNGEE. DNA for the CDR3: TGTGCCAGCAGCCAAGGACTGGAGGGTGTAAGGCCCCAGCATTTT. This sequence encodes CASSQGLEGVRPQHF.

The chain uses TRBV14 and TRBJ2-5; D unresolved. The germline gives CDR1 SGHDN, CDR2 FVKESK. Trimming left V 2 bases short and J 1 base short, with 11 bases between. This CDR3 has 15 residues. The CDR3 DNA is TGTGCCAGCAGCCAACTGGCGGCAGCCCAAGAGACCCAGTACTTC. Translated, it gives CASSQLAAAQETQYF.

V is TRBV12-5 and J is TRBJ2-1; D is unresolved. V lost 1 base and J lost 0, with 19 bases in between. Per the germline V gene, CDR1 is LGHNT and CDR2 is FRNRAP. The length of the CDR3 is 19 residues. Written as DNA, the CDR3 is TGTGCTAGTGGTTTGGCCACCCGACCCCGGGCCAGCTCCTACAATGAGCAGTTCTTC. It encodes CASGLATRPRASSYNEQFF. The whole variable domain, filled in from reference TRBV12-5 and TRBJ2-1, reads DARVTQTPRHKVTEMGQEVTMRCQPILGHNTVFWYRQTMMQGLELLAYFRNRAPLDDSGMPKDRFSAEMPDATLATLKIQPSEPRDSAVYFCASGLATRPRASSYNEQFFGPGTRLTVL.

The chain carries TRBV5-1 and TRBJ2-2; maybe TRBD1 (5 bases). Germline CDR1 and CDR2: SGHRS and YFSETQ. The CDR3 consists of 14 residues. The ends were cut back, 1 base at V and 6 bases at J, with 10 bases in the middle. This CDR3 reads CASSLLGEPGELFF. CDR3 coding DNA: TGCGCCAGCAGCTTGTTAGGGGAACCCGGGGAGCTGTTTTTT. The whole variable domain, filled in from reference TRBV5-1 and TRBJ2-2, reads KAGVTQTPRYLIKTRGQQVTLSCSPISGHRSVSWYQQTPGQGLQFLFEYFSETQRNKGNFPGRFSGRQFSNSRSEMNVSTLELGDSALYLCASSLLGEPGELFFGEGSRLTVL.

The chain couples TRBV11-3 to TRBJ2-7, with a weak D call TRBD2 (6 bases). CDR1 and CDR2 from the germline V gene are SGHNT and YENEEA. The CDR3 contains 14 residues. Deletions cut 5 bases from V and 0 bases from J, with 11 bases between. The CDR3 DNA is TGTGCCAGCAGCCTTAGCGGACCCTCCTACGAGCAGTACTTC. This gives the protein CASSLSGPSYEQYF. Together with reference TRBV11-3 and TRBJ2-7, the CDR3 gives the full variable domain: EAGVVQSPRYKIIEKKQPVAFWCNPISGHNTLYWYLQNLGQGPELLIRYENEEAVDDSQLPKDRFSAERLKGVDSTLKIQPAELGDSAVYLCASSLSGPSYEQYFGPGTRLTVT.

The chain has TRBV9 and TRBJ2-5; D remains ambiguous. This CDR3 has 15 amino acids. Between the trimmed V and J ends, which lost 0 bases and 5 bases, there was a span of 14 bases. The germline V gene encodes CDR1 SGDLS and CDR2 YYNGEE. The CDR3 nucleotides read TGTGCCAGCAGCGTAGGGCTAGGTCAAGGGGAGACCCAGTACTTC. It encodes CASSVGLGQGETQYF.

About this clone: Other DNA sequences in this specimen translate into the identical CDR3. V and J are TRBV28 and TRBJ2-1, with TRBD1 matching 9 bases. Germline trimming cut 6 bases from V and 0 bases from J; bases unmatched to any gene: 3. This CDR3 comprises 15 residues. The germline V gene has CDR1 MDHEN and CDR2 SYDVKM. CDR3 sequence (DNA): TGTGCCAGCAGGACAGGGGGGAGCTCCTACAATGAGCAGTTCTTC. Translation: CASRTGGSSYNEQFF.

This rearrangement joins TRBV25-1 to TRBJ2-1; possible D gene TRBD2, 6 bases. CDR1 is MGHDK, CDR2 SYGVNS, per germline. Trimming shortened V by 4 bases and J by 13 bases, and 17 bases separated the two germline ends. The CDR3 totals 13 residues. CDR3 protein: CASSVAGPSEQFF. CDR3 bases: TGTGCCAGCAGTGTCGCCGGGCCTAGCGAACAGTTCTTC.

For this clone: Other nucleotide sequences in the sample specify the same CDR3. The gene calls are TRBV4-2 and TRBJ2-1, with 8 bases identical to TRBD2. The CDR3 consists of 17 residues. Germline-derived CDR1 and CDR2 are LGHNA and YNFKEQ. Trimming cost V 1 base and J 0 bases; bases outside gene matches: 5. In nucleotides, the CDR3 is TGTGCCAGCAGCCAAGTTGGGCTAGCGGGCTCCTACAATGAGCAGTTCTTC. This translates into CASSQVGLAGSYNEQFF.

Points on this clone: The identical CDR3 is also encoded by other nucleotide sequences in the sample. The CDR3: CASSLGSNTEAFF. CDR3 nucleotides: TGTGCCAGCAGCCTGGGATCGAACACTGAAGCTTTCTTT. V is TRBV7-3 and J is TRBJ1-1; no clear D gene. The CDR3 length is 13 residues. V lost 5 bases to trimming and J lost 1 base, with 8 bases between them. Germline loops: CDR1 SGHTA, CDR2 FQGTGA.

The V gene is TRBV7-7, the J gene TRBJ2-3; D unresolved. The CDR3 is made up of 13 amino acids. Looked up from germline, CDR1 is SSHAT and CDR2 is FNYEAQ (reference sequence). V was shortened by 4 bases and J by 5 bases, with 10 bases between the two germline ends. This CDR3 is CASSSVREDTQYF. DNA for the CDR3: TGTGCCAGCAGCTCAGTACGAGAAGATACGCAGTATTTT.

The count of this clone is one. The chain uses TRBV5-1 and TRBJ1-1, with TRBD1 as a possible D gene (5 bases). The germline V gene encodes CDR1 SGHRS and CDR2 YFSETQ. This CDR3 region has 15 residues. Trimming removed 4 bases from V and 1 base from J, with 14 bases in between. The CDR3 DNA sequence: TGCGCCAGCAGCCACGGGGCGCCGAGGAACACTGAAGCTTTCTTT. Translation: CASSHGAPRNTEAFF.

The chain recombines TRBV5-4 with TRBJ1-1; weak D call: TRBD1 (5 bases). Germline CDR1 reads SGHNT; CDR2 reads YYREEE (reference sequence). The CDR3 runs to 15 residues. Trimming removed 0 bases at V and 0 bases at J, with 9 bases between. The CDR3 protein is CASSLGQRMNTEAFF. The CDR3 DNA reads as TGTGCCAGCAGCTTGGGACAGCGCATGAACACTGAAGCTTTCTTT.

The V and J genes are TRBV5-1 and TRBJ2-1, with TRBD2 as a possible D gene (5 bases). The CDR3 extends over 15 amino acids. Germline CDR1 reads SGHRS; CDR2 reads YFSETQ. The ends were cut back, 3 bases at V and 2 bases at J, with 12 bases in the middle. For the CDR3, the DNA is TGCGCCAGCAGCTGGGCCGAGACTACCTACAATGAGCAGTTCTTC. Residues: CASSWAETTYNEQFF.

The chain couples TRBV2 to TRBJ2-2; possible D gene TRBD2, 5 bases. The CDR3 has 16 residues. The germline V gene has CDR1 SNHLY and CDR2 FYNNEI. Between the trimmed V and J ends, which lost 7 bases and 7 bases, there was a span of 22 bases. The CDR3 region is CASISSGGERFGELFF. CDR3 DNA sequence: TGTGCCAGCATATCCAGCGGTGGAGAGAGATTCGGGGAGCTGTTTTTT.

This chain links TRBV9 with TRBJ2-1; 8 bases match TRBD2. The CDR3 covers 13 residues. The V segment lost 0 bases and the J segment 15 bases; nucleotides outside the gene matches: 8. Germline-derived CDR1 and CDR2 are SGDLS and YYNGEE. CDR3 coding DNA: TGTGCCAGCAGCGTAGATAGCGGGACGCCCCCGTTCTTC. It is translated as CASSVDSGTPPFF.

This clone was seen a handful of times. The CDR3 region is CAWSVWDRSNTEAFF. CDR3 sequence (DNA): TGTGCCTGGAGCGTCTGGGACAGATCGAACACTGAAGCTTTCTTT. The chain joins TRBV30 to TRBJ1-1; TRBD1 aligns across 7 bases. V lost 3 bases, J lost 1 base, and 8 bases stayed unmatched. The CDR3 consists of 15 residues. CDR1 is GTSNPN, CDR2 SVGIG, per germline (reference sequence).

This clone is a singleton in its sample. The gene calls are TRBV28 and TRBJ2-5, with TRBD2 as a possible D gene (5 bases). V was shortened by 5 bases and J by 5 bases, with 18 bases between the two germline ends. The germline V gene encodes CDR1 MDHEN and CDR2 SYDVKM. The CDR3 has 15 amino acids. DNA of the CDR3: TGTGCCAGCAGTGCCGGAGGCAGCTTTATGGAGACCCAGTACTTC. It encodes CASSAGGSFMETQYF.

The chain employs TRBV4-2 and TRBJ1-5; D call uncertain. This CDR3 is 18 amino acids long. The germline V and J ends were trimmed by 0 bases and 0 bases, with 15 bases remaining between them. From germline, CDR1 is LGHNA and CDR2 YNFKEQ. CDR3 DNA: TGTGCCAGCAGCCAAGAACCCATAAGCCCATATAGCAATCAGCCCCAGCATTTT. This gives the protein CASSQEPISPYSNQPQHF.

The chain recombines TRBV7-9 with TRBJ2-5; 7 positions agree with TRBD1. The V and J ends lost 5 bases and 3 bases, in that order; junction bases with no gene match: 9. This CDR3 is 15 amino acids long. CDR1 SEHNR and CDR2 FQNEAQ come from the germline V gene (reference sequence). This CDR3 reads CASSAWGQIEETQYF. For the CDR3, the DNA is TGTGCCAGCAGCGCCTGGGGACAGATAGAAGAGACCCAGTACTTC. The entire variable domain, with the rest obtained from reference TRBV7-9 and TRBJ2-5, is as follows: DTGVSQNPRHKITKRGQNVTFRCDPISEHNRLYWYRQTLGQGPEFLTYFQNEAQLEKSRLLSDRFSAERPKGSFSTLEIQRTEQGDSAMYLCASSAWGQIEETQYFGPGTRLLVL.

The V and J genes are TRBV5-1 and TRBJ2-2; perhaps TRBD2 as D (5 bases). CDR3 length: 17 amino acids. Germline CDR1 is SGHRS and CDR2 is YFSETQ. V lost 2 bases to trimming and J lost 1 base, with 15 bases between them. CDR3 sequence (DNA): TGCGCCAGCAGCTTCGGTCCGGACTGGAGGAACACCGGGGAGCTGTTTTTT. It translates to CASSFGPDWRNTGELFF.

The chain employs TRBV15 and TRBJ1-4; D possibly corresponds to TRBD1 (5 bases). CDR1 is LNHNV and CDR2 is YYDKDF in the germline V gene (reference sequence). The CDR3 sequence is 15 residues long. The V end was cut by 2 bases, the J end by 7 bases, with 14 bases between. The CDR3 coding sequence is TGTGCCACCAGCAGAAGGGCAGGGATGGGTGAAAAACTGTTTTTT. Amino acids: CATSRRAGMGEKLFF.

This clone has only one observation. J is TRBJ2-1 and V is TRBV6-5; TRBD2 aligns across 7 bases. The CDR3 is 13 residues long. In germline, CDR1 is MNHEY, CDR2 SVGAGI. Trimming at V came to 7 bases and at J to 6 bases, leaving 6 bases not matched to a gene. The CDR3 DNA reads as TGTGCCAGCATCGAGCGGGATAGCAATGAGCAGTTCTTC. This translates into CASIERDSNEQFF.

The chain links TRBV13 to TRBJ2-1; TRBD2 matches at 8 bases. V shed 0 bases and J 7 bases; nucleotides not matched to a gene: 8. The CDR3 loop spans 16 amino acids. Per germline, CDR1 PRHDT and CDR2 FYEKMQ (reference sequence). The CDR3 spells CASSLGQPGGLNEQFF. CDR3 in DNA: TGTGCCAGCAGCTTAGGCCAACCGGGAGGGTTAAATGAGCAGTTCTTC.

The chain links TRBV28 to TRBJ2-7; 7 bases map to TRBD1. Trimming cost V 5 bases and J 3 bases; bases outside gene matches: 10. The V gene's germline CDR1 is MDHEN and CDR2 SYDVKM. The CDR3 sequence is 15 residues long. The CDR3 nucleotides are TGTGCCAGCAGTCCGTCTGAGACAGGGTTCTACGAGCAGTACTTC. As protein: CASSPSETGFYEQYF.

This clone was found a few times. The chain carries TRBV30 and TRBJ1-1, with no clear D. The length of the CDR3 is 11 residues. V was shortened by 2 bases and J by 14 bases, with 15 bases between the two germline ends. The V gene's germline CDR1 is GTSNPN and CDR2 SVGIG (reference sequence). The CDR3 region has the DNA TGTGCCTGGAGTCACCGGGCCGATTCCTTCTTT. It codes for CAWSHRADSFF. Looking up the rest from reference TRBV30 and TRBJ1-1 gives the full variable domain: SQTIHQWPATLVQPVGSPLSLECTVEGTSNPNLYWYRQAAGRGLQLLFYSVGIGQISSEVPQNLSASRPQDRQFILSSKKLLLSDSGFYLCAWSHRADSFFGQGTRLTVV.

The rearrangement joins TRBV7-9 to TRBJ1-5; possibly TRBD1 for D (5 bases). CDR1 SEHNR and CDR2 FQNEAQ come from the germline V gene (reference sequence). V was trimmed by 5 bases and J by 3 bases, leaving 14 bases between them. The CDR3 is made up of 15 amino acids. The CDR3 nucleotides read TGTGCCAGCAGCCGGTCCGACAGCGCCAATCAGCCCCAGCATTTT. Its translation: CASSRSDSANQPQHF. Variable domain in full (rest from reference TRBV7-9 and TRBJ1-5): DTGVSQNPRHKITKRGQNVTFRCDPISEHNRLYWYRQTLGQGPEFLTYFQNEAQLEKSRLLSDRFSAERPKGSFSTLEIQRTEQGDSAMYLCASSRSDSANQPQHFGDGTRLSIL.